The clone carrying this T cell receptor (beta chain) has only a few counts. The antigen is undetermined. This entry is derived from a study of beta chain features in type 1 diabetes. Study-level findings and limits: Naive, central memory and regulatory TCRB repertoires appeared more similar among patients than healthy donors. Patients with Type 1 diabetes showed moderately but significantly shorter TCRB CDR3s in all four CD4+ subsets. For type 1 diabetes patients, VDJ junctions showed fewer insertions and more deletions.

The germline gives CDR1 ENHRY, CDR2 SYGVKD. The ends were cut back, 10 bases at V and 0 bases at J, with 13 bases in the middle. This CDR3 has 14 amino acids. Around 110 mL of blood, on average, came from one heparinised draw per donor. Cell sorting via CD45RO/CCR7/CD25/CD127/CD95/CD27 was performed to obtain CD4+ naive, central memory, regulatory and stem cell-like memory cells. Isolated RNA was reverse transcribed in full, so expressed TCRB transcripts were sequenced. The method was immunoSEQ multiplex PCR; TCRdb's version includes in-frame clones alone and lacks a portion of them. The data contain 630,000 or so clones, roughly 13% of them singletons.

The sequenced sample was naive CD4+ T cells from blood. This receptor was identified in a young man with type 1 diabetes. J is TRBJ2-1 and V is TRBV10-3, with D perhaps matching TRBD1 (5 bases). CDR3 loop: CATSTESSYNEQFF. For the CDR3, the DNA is TGTGCCACTTCGACAGAGAGCTCCTACAATGAGCAGTTCTTC.